The sequence of this T cell receptor (beta chain) was determined in a study of graft-versus-host responses after intestinal transplantation. Points on this clone: Its target is unknown.

Germline V lookup: CDR1 SGHNT, CDR2 YYREEE (reference sequence). The CDR3 is 15 residues long. V was trimmed by 4 bases and J by 4 bases, leaving 17 bases between them. Generated by immunoSEQ multiplex PCR, the TCRdb table keeps only in-frame clones and is missing some. In the table there are over 100,000 clones, over 85% of which are singletons. Overall study results and limits: Marrow from the recipient contained GvH clones, some of which had appeared first in ileum or blood.

The receptor was isolated from a human donor who received an intestinal transplant. Sequenced material: unstimulated CD4+ T cells sorted from spleen or lymph node cells, taken before intestinal transplant. The V gene is TRBV5-4, the J gene TRBJ1-2, with D tentatively TRBD1 (5 bases). The CDR3 spells CASSLDRRALYGYTF. In nucleotides, the CDR3 is TGTGCCAGCAGCCTTGACAGAAGGGCACTCTATGGCTACACCTTC.